These T cell receptor beta chains were read from a single sample in a study of blood T cell repertoires in COVID-19. Here immunoSEQ multiplex PCR was the method, and the copy in TCRdb shows in-frame clones only, minus some. This sample has 95,000 to 150,000 clones, with 70% to 80% found just once. Sequenced: peripheral blood. These receptors came from a woman older than 75 with acute or convalescent COVID-19. Each CDR3 is given with its conserved first and last residue. The D gene is left open where the match is weak. Rows may omit the clone size; those that give it use once, few, many or a size class.

abundance: .
v_gene: TRBV3-1/TRBV3-2
j_gene: TRBJ1-1
d_gene: TRBD1
CDR3nt: TGTGCCAGCAGCCAAGATCTTGGGACAGGGGCAGCCTTAGCTTTCTTT
CDR3aa: CASSQDLGTGAALAFF

abundance: .
v_gene: TRBV14
j_gene: TRBJ2-5
d_gene: TRBD1
CDR3nt: TGTGCCAGCTCCCAAGGACAGGCACCGTACTTC
CDR3aa: CASSQGQAPYF

abundance: .
v_gene: TRBV12-3/TRBV12-4
j_gene: TRBJ2-5
d_gene: .
CDR3nt: TGTGCCAGCGGGTACAGAAATCAAGAGACCCAGTACTTC
CDR3aa: CASGYRNQETQYF

abundance: .
v_gene: TRBV5-5
j_gene: TRBJ2-3
d_gene: .
CDR3nt: TGTGCCAGCAGCTCTAGCACCGATACGCAGTATTTT
CDR3aa: CASSSSTDTQYF

abundance: .
v_gene: TRBV18
j_gene: TRBJ1-3
d_gene: .
CDR3nt: TGTGCCAGCTCACCCTCACAGGGTCCCTCTGGAAACACCATATATTTT
CDR3aa: CASSPSQGPSGNTIYF

abundance: .
v_gene: TRBV24-1
j_gene: TRBJ1-5
d_gene: TRBD1
CDR3nt: TGTGCCAGCGCCCCAGGGGGCGAGGGGCAGCCCCAGCATTTT
CDR3aa: CASAPGGEGQPQHF

abundance: .
v_gene: TRBV7-2
j_gene: TRBJ2-5
d_gene: .
CDR3nt: TGTGCCAGCAGCCGCCAGCAGGGGACCCAAGAGACCCAGTACTTC
CDR3aa: CASSRQQGTQETQYF

abundance: .
v_gene: TRBV5-1
j_gene: TRBJ2-7
d_gene: .
CDR3nt: TGCGCCAGCAGCTTGGCCACGGGGGATGGCTACGAGCAGTACTTC
CDR3aa: CASSLATGDGYEQYF

abundance: .
v_gene: TRBV6-2/TRBV6-3
j_gene: TRBJ1-1
d_gene: TRBD1
CDR3nt: TGTGCCAGCAGTTATTTCAGGGGGCCCAAAGCTTTCTTT
CDR3aa: CASSYFRGPKAFF

abundance: .
v_gene: TRBV2
j_gene: TRBJ1-6
d_gene: .
CDR3nt: TGTGCCAGCAGTGAACGCAGGGTTAAAGATTCACCCCTCCACTTT
CDR3aa: CASSERRVKDSPLHF

abundance: .
v_gene: TRBV6-6
j_gene: TRBJ1-2
d_gene: TRBD1
CDR3nt: TGTGCCAGCAGAAACGGACAGGCAAACTATGGCTACACCTTC
CDR3aa: CASRNGQANYGYTF

abundance: .
v_gene: TRBV5-6
j_gene: TRBJ1-4
d_gene: TRBD1
CDR3nt: TGTGCCAGCAGCCTAAGACAGGGGGCGAGTGGTAATGAAAAACTGTTTTTT
CDR3aa: CASSLRQGASGNEKLFF

abundance: .
v_gene: TRBV5-6
j_gene: TRBJ2-2
d_gene: TRBD1
CDR3nt: TGTGCCAGCAGCTTGGGTAGGGGGCTGACCGGGGAGCTGTTTTTT
CDR3aa: CASSLGRGLTGELFF

abundance: .
v_gene: TRBV5-4
j_gene: TRBJ2-2
d_gene: TRBD2
CDR3nt: TGTGCCAGCAGCTTAGCGGGAGGGCGGGGGGAGCTGTTTTTT
CDR3aa: CASSLAGGRGELFF

abundance: once
v_gene: TRBV19
j_gene: TRBJ2-5
d_gene: TRBD2
CDR3nt: TGTGCCAGTAGTTTAGTAGCGGGGAGAAAAGAGACCCAGTACTTC
CDR3aa: CASSLVAGRKETQYF

abundance: .
v_gene: TRBV28
j_gene: TRBJ1-2
d_gene: TRBD1
CDR3nt: TGTGCCAGCAGTGGACCGGGACAGGGGAACTTGTACACCTTC
CDR3aa: CASSGPGQGNLYTF

abundance: .
v_gene: TRBV27
j_gene: TRBJ2-7
d_gene: TRBD2
CDR3nt: TGTGCCAGCAGTTCCCGGACTAGCGGGAGGCTCGTCGAGCAGTACTTC
CDR3aa: CASSSRTSGRLVEQYF

abundance: .
v_gene: TRBV4-3
j_gene: TRBJ2-7
d_gene: TRBD1
CDR3nt: TGCGCCAGCAGCCAAGATTTGGGGGGACAGGGCTACTACGAGCAGTACTTC
CDR3aa: CASSQDLGGQGYYEQYF

abundance: .
v_gene: TRBV30
j_gene: TRBJ1-1
d_gene: .
CDR3nt: TGTGCCTGGAGTGTAACGGGAAGTGAAGCTTTCTTT
CDR3aa: CAWSVTGSEAFF

abundance: .
v_gene: TRBV28
j_gene: TRBJ1-4
d_gene: .
CDR3nt: TGTGCCAGCCGGGCAGGGGTAGGGGAAAAACTGTTTTTT
CDR3aa: CASRAGVGEKLFF

abundance: few
v_gene: TRBV5-5
j_gene: TRBJ2-1
d_gene: TRBD2
CDR3nt: TGTGCCAGCAGCTTTTGGACTAGCGGGAGGAACAATGAGCAGTTCTTC
CDR3aa: CASSFWTSGRNNEQFF

abundance: .
v_gene: TRBV7-2
j_gene: TRBJ2-2
d_gene: TRBD1
CDR3nt: TGTGCCAGCAGCTTAGGGACAGGGTTGCCCGGGGAGCTGTTTTTT
CDR3aa: CASSLGTGLPGELFF

abundance: few
v_gene: TRBV2
j_gene: TRBJ1-1
d_gene: .
CDR3nt: TGTGCCAGCAGTGAGGACAGTGCGATTGTTACTGAAGCTTTCTTT
CDR3aa: CASSEDSAIVTEAFF

abundance: once
v_gene: TRBV15
j_gene: TRBJ1-3
d_gene: .
CDR3nt: TGTGCCACCAGCAGAGATTCAGGGCTTGGAAACACCATATATTTT
CDR3aa: CATSRDSGLGNTIYF

abundance: .
v_gene: TRBV5-1
j_gene: TRBJ1-5
d_gene: TRBD1
CDR3nt: TGCGCCAGCAGACCTGGGACAGGGTATCAGCCCCAGCATTTT
CDR3aa: CASRPGTGYQPQHF

abundance: .
v_gene: TRBV7-2
j_gene: TRBJ2-1
d_gene: .
CDR3nt: TGTGCCAGCAGCTCGTCCGGGACACTCCGCTCCTACAATGAGCAGTTCTTC
CDR3aa: CASSSSGTLRSYNEQFF

abundance: .
v_gene: TRBV11-3
j_gene: TRBJ2-1
d_gene: TRBD2
CDR3nt: TGTGCCAGCAGCTCATCTAGCGGGAGGTCGTATGAGCAGTTCTTC
CDR3aa: CASSSSSGRSYEQFF

abundance: .
v_gene: TRBV30
j_gene: TRBJ2-3
d_gene: TRBD2
CDR3nt: TGTGCCTGGCTACCACTAGCGGGAGAAAGCACAGATACGCAGTATTTT
CDR3aa: CAWLPLAGESTDTQYF

abundance: .
v_gene: TRBV30
j_gene: TRBJ2-5
d_gene: .
CDR3nt: TGTGCCTGGAGTAGCGGTCTCCAAGAGACCCAGTACTTC
CDR3aa: CAWSSGLQETQYF

abundance: .
v_gene: TRBV6-5
j_gene: TRBJ2-5
d_gene: TRBD2
CDR3nt: TGTGCCAGCAGCTTAGCGGGACGCAGGGAGACCCAGTACTTC
CDR3aa: CASSLAGRRETQYF

abundance: .
v_gene: TRBV24-1
j_gene: TRBJ2-3
d_gene: .
CDR3nt: TGTGCCACCAGTGGAGGGAGTCCCTCCGTATACACAGATACGCAGTATTTT
CDR3aa: CATSGGSPSVYTDTQYF

abundance: .
v_gene: TRBV11-3
j_gene: TRBJ1-1
d_gene: TRBD1
CDR3nt: TGTGCCAGCAGCTTCGGACAGGGCACTGAAGCTTTCTTT
CDR3aa: CASSFGQGTEAFF

abundance: .
v_gene: TRBV19
j_gene: TRBJ2-1
d_gene: TRBD2
CDR3nt: TGTGCCAGTAGTAACGTAGCGGGGGGGCCTATGAATGAGCAGTTCTTC
CDR3aa: CASSNVAGGPMNEQFF

abundance: .
v_gene: TRBV11-2
j_gene: TRBJ2-5
d_gene: TRBD1
CDR3nt: TGTGCCAGCAGCTTAGGCCCGGGACAGGGTGTGGGAGAGACCCAGTACTTC
CDR3aa: CASSLGPGQGVGETQYF

abundance: .
v_gene: TRBV9
j_gene: TRBJ1-1
d_gene: TRBD1
CDR3nt: TGTGCCAGCAGCGTAGGAGGGGGCGCGAATCGGGCTTTCTTT
CDR3aa: CASSVGGGANRAFF

abundance: .
v_gene: TRBV30
j_gene: TRBJ1-4
d_gene: TRBD1
CDR3nt: TGTGCCTGGAACCCGGGACAGAGCAATGAAAAACTGTTTTTT
CDR3aa: CAWNPGQSNEKLFF

abundance: .
v_gene: TRBV6-5
j_gene: TRBJ2-7
d_gene: .
CDR3nt: TGTGCCAGCAGTTTCCAGACAGGTCACTCCTACGAGCAGTACTTC
CDR3aa: CASSFQTGHSYEQYF

abundance: .
v_gene: TRBV10-2
j_gene: TRBJ1-2
d_gene: TRBD1
CDR3nt: TGCGCCAGCAGTGTTTCCGGGACAGGGTCCGGCTACACCTTC
CDR3aa: CASSVSGTGSGYTF

abundance: .
v_gene: TRBV7-9
j_gene: TRBJ2-1
d_gene: .
CDR3nt: TGTGCCAGCAGCCTTCTGCTATTGAGGGGGGGAGCCCTGGGGAATGAGCAGTTCTTC
CDR3aa: CASSLLLLRGGALGNEQFF

abundance: .
v_gene: TRBV30
j_gene: TRBJ1-5
d_gene: .
CDR3nt: TGTGCCTGGAGTCCTCCGGGGGGTCAGCCCCAGCATTTT
CDR3aa: CAWSPPGGQPQHF

abundance: .
v_gene: TRBV28
j_gene: TRBJ2-7
d_gene: TRBD2
CDR3nt: TGTGCCAGCAGTGTCACTAGCGCTCCACGCCAGTACTTC
CDR3aa: CASSVTSAPRQYF

abundance: .
v_gene: TRBV9
j_gene: TRBJ2-1
d_gene: TRBD2
CDR3nt: TGTGCCAGCAGCGTAGGCGGACTAGCGGGGGGGTACAATGAGCAGTTCTTC
CDR3aa: CASSVGGLAGGYNEQFF

abundance: .
v_gene: TRBV7-9
j_gene: TRBJ2-3
d_gene: .
CDR3nt: TGTGCCAGCAGCTCCCAGGCCACAGATACGCAGTATTTT
CDR3aa: CASSSQATDTQYF

abundance: once
v_gene: TRBV27
j_gene: TRBJ1-4
d_gene: TRBD1
CDR3nt: TGTGCCAGCAGTTCTCTCGGGGACAGACCTGAAAAACTGTTTTTT
CDR3aa: CASSSLGDRPEKLFF

abundance: few
v_gene: TRBV5-4
j_gene: TRBJ1-2
d_gene: .
CDR3nt: TGTGCCAGCAGCTCAACAGACGGCTATGGCTACACCTTC
CDR3aa: CASSSTDGYGYTF

abundance: .
v_gene: TRBV24-1
j_gene: TRBJ1-5
d_gene: .
CDR3nt: TGTGCCACCAGTGCGGGTGTAGAGCAGCCCCAGCATTTT
CDR3aa: CATSAGVEQPQHF

abundance: .
v_gene: TRBV6-6
j_gene: TRBJ2-5
d_gene: TRBD2
CDR3nt: TGTGCCAGCAGTTACTCAGGACTAGCGGGAGAAGAGACCCAGTACTTC
CDR3aa: CASSYSGLAGEETQYF

abundance: .
v_gene: TRBV15
j_gene: TRBJ2-1
d_gene: TRBD1
CDR3nt: TGTGCCACCAGCAGGCCGGGACAGGGCCATAATGAGCAGTTCTTC
CDR3aa: CATSRPGQGHNEQFF

abundance: .
v_gene: TRBV30
j_gene: TRBJ2-2
d_gene: .
CDR3nt: TGTGCCTGGAGTCTTAGTCGTGCCGGGGAGCTGTTTTTT
CDR3aa: CAWSLSRAGELFF

abundance: .
v_gene: TRBV10-1
j_gene: TRBJ2-5
d_gene: TRBD1
CDR3nt: TGCGCCAGCAGTGCCCTCAATGGGACAGTGAGTTCGTTACAAGAGACCCAGTACTTC
CDR3aa: CASSALNGTVSSLQETQYF

abundance: many
v_gene: TRBV7-2
j_gene: TRBJ1-4
d_gene: .
CDR3nt: TGTGCCAGCAGCTTAAACGGGGGTGAAAAACTGTTTTTT
CDR3aa: CASSLNGGEKLFF

abundance: .
v_gene: TRBV4-1
j_gene: TRBJ1-5
d_gene: .
CDR3nt: TGCGCCAGCAGCCAAGATGAGGGGGTTTCGAGACAGCCCCAGCATTTT
CDR3aa: CASSQDEGVSRQPQHF

abundance: .
v_gene: TRBV2
j_gene: TRBJ2-2
d_gene: TRBD2
CDR3nt: TGTGCCAGCACCCTAGCGGACCTCGGGGAGCTGTTTTTT
CDR3aa: CASTLADLGELFF

abundance: .
v_gene: TRBV2
j_gene: TRBJ2-1
d_gene: .
CDR3nt: TGTGCCAGCAGTCCGAACCGGGGGGCCAATGAGCAGTTCTTC
CDR3aa: CASSPNRGANEQFF

abundance: .
v_gene: TRBV5-1
j_gene: TRBJ2-7
d_gene: TRBD1
CDR3nt: TGCGCCAGCAGGGCCGCCGGGACAGGGCCACGCGAGCAGTACTTC
CDR3aa: CASRAAGTGPREQYF

abundance: .
v_gene: TRBV15
j_gene: TRBJ2-7
d_gene: .
CDR3nt: TGTGCCACCAGCAGAGCTGGCGGGAAACTATACGAGCAGTACTTC
CDR3aa: CATSRAGGKLYEQYF